This record concerns one T cell receptor (beta chain) sequence. The junction had 5 bases not matched to a gene; V was cut back by 5 bases and J by 4 bases. Per germline, CDR1 SGHNT and CDR2 YYREEE (reference sequence). CDR3 length equals 14 residues. The sample comes from a study of blood T cell repertoires in COVID-19. Overall study: COVID-19 samples, acute and convalescent, were from the United States, Italy and Spain. The cDNA or gDNA used as material had been derived from T cells, B-cell-depleted T cells, or PBMCs.

Methods used by the authors: Amplification from reference gene primers served as the basis for estimated nucleated cell counts. Assay: immunoSEQ multiplex PCR; the TCRdb copy retains only in-frame clones and omits some. V, J and clone size derive from that table, while D and trimming were established from the DNA sequence. The repertoire holds under 150,000 clones, with 79% as singletons. The origin of this receptor is a man between 60 and 70 years old with acute or convalescent COVID-19. The sample was peripheral blood. This sequence joins TRBV5-4 and TRBJ2-1, with 8 bases fitting TRBD2. DNA of the CDR3: TGTGCCAGCAGTCAGCGGGAGACTTACAATGAGCAGTTCTTC. It specifies CASSQRETYNEQFF.